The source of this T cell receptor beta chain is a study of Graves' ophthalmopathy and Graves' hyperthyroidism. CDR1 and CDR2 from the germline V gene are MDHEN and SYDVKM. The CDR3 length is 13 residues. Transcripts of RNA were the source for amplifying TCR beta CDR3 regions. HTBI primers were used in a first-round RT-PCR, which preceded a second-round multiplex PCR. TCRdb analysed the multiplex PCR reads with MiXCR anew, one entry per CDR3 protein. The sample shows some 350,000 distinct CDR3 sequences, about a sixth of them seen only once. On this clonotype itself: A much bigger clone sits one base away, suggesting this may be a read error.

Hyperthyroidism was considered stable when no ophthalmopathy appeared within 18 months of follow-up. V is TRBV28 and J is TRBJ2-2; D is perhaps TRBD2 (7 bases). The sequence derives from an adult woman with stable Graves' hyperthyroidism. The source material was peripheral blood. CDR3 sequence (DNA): TGTGTCAGCAGGGAGGGGGTTACCGGGGAGCTGTTTTTT. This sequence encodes CVSREGVTGELFF.